What follows are 20 T cell receptor beta chains derived from one specimen sequenced in a study of blood T cell repertoires in COVID-19. Repertoires were generated with immunoSEQ multiplex PCR, while TCRdb's copy carries only in-frame clones and drops some. The top ten clones hold under 5% of a sample with under 150,000 clones, 84% of them seen once. The sequencing sample was made of peripheral blood. Source of these receptors: a woman aged 55-70 years with acute or convalescent COVID-19.

The rearrangement links TRBV6-5 to TRBJ2-7; no definite D call. CDR3 length: 11 amino acids. CDR1 MNHEY and CDR2 SVGAGI come from the germline V gene. Trimming cost V 6 bases and J 7 bases, with 10 bases left between them. CDR3 in DNA: TGTGCCAGCAGATCCGACTCTGAGCAGTACTTC. Translated: CASRSDSEQYF.

The genes are TRBV28 and TRBJ1-5, with a tentative D call TRBD1 (6 bases). This CDR3 is 15 amino acids long. V dropped 3 bases and J dropped 3 bases, with 12 bases sitting between them. Germline-derived CDR1 and CDR2 are MDHEN and SYDVKM. In DNA form, the CDR3 reads TGTGCCAGCAGTTTGTCTGGACAGCTCAATCAGCCCCAGCATTTT. Its protein product is CASSLSGQLNQPQHF.

The chain uses TRBV5-6 and TRBJ2-2; 8 bases align to TRBD2. Trimming at V came to 0 bases and at J to 1 base, leaving 2 bases not matched to a gene. Germline values: CDR1 SGHDT, CDR2 YYEEEE. This CDR3 is 16 amino acids long. CDR3 sequence (DNA): TGTGCCAGCAGCTTGGGACTAGCGTTGAACACCGGGGAGCTGTTTTTT. Amino acids: CASSLGLALNTGELFF.

The chain carries TRBV2 and TRBJ1-5; 8 nucleotides match TRBD1. Germline CDR1 is SNHLY and CDR2 is FYNNEI. This CDR3 has 14 amino acids. The trim removed 7 bases at V and 3 bases at J, leaving 5 bases unmatched. CDR3 loop: CASNRQGFNQPQHF. CDR3 nucleotide sequence: TGTGCCAGCAATCGACAGGGGTTCAATCAGCCCCAGCATTTT.

The sample holds a few counts of this clone. The rearrangement links TRBV19 to TRBJ1-2, with 7 positions matching TRBD1. The V and J ends lost 8 bases and 1 base, in that order; junction bases with no gene match: 13. CDR1 and CDR2 from the germline V gene are LNHDA and SQIVND (reference sequence). The CDR3 sequence is 16 residues long. The CDR3 region has the DNA TGTGCCAGTGCGACAGGGCTGGAGCTTTTTAACTATGGCTACACCTTC. This gives the protein CASATGLELFNYGYTF.

The rearrangement joins TRBV13 to TRBJ2-1, with D maybe TRBD1 (6 bases). Germline V gene data show CDR1 as PRHDT and CDR2 as FYEKMQ (reference sequence). The CDR3 sequence is 18 residues long. Trimming shortened V by 5 bases and J by 2 bases, and 22 bases separated the two germline ends. The DNA of the CDR3 is TGTGCCAGCAGCCCGTGGGGGCTGAGTGGAGCCACCTACAATGAGCAGTTCTTC. Amino acids: CASSPWGLSGATYNEQFF.

This chain links TRBV7-7 with TRBJ2-2, with D perhaps matching TRBD2 (5 bases). CDR1 is SSHAT, CDR2 FNYEAQ, per germline (reference sequence). The CDR3 sequence is 15 residues long. The V end was cut by 1 base, the J end by 4 bases, with 10 bases between. The CDR3 protein is CASSLEGLPTGELFF. CDR3 coding DNA: TGTGCCAGCAGCTTAGAAGGACTTCCCACCGGGGAGCTGTTTTTT.

The chain carries TRBV18 and TRBJ2-3; 8 nucleotides agree with TRBD1. The germline V gene has CDR1 KGHSH and CDR2 LQKENI. V dropped 1 base and J dropped 0; count of bases not matched to a gene: 0. This CDR3 contains 15 residues. CDR3: CASSPRDRSTDTQYF. CDR3 sequence (DNA): TGTGCCAGCTCACCACGGGACAGGAGCACAGATACGCAGTATTTT.

The V call is TRBV27, the J call TRBJ2-1; TRBD2 matches 7 bases. Losses at the gene ends were 6 bases for V and 4 bases for J; bases not matched to a gene: 3. Germline CDR1 and CDR2: MNHEY and SMNVEV (reference sequence). CDR3 size: 13 residues. This chain's CDR3 is CASRKAGYNEQFF. CDR3 nucleotides: TGTGCCAGCAGAAAAGCGGGATACAATGAGCAGTTCTTC.

This clone has just one count. The V gene is TRBV30, the J gene TRBJ1-1, with unresolved D. Trimming left V 0 bases short and J 3 bases short, with 14 bases between. CDR3 size: 15 residues. Germline V gene data show CDR1 as GTSNPN and CDR2 as SVGIG (reference sequence). CDR3 in amino acids: CAWSVQTIRDTEAFF. CDR3 bases: TGTGCCTGGAGTGTACAAACAATTCGGGACACTGAAGCTTTCTTT.

The CDR3 DNA reads TGCGCCAGCAGCTCTACTTTGACAGGGTATGGCTACACCTTC. Translation gives CASSSTLTGYGYTF. This rearrangement joins TRBV5-1 to TRBJ1-2, with 7 bases that match TRBD1. The trim removed 3 bases at V and 5 bases at J, leaving 7 bases unmatched. Germline V gene lookup returns CDR1 SGHRS and CDR2 YFSETQ. CDR3 length equals 14 residues.

The rearrangement links TRBV9 to TRBJ2-3; TRBD2 aligns across 12 bases. Germline V gene data show CDR1 as SGDLS and CDR2 as YYNGEE. This CDR3 spans 15 amino acids. Trimming cost V 1 base and J 5 bases; bases outside gene matches: 2. CDR3 nucleotides: TGTGCCAGCAGCGTAACTAGCGGGAGGCTAGATACGCAGTATTTT. Its protein is CASSVTSGRLDTQYF.

The table lists this clone with a count of one. The chain recombines TRBV5-1 with TRBJ1-4; D gene uncertain. The CDR3 extends over 17 amino acids. Germline loops: CDR1 SGHRS, CDR2 YFSETQ. V lost 0 bases, J lost 1 base, and 13 bases lay in between. The CDR3 DNA reads TGCGCCAGCAGCTTGGCCCCGATCGGACTAACTAATGAAAAACTGTTTTTT. Residues: CASSLAPIGLTNEKLFF.

The genes are TRBV4-3 and TRBJ1-2; the D is unclear. This CDR3 comprises 15 residues. Deletions cut 1 base from V and 7 bases from J, with 16 bases between. Germline V gene data show CDR1 as LGHNA and CDR2 as YSLEER. CDR3 region: CASSQVAGAVTGYTF. The CDR3 DNA sequence: TGCGCCAGCAGCCAAGTGGCAGGCGCAGTAACTGGCTACACCTTC.

V is TRBV25-1 and J is TRBJ1-3; D is unclear. This CDR3 region has 14 residues. Trimming took 3 bases from V and 2 from J, leaving 8 bases between them. From germline, CDR1 is MGHDK and CDR2 SYGVNS. The CDR3 protein is CASSEVSAGNTIYF. The CDR3 region has the DNA TGTGCCAGCAGTGAGGTCTCGGCTGGAAACACCATATATTTT. Full variable domain (outside the CDR3, taken from reference TRBV25-1 and TRBJ1-3): EADIYQTPRYLVIGTGKKITLECSQTMGHDKMYWYQQDPGMELHLIHYSYGVNSTEKGDLSSESTVSRIRTEHFPLTLESARPSHTSQYLCASSEVSAGNTIYFGEGSWLTVV.

This clone was found a few times. The J gene is TRBJ2-7, the V gene TRBV30, with 10 bases lining up with TRBD1. With 1 base clipped from V and 4 bases from J, the junction kept 4 bases outside the gene matches. The CDR3 runs 14 residues. From germline, CDR1 is GTSNPN and CDR2 SVGIG (reference sequence). In DNA form, the CDR3 reads TGTGCCTGGAGTGGGGGGGACAGGGGATACGAGCAGTACTTC. It codes for CAWSGGDRGYEQYF. The full variable domain, rest sourced from reference TRBV30 and TRBJ2-7, is SQTIHQWPATLVQPVGSPLSLECTVEGTSNPNLYWYRQAAGRGLQLLFYSVGIGQISSEVPQNLSASRPQDRQFILSSKKLLLSDSGFYLCAWSGGDRGYEQYFGPGTRLTVT.

The V and J genes are TRBV19 and TRBJ2-7, with 9 bases that match TRBD1. V was clipped by 9 bases and J by 4 bases; unmatched bases: 13. Looked up from germline, CDR1 is LNHDA and CDR2 is SQIVND (reference sequence). The length of the CDR3 is 15 residues. CDR3 sequence reads: CASASLQGALYEQYF. In DNA, the CDR3 is TGTGCCAGCGCTTCCCTACAGGGGGCTCTGTACGAGCAGTACTTC.

This clone was recorded only once. J is TRBJ2-2 and V is TRBV5-1; D may be TRBD1 (5 bases). Per the germline V gene, CDR1 is SGHRS and CDR2 is YFSETQ. The V gene lost 2 bases and the J gene lost 3 bases, with 5 bases spanning the gap. The CDR3 runs to 13 residues. DNA of the CDR3: TGCGCCAGCAGCTTCAGGGACACCGGGGAGCTGTTTTTT. Amino acid sequence: CASSFRDTGELFF.

The chain's CDR3 is CASSLGGDGYTF. In DNA, the CDR3 is TGTGCCAGCAGTTTGGGTGGAGATGGCTACACCTTC. The chain uses TRBV28 and TRBJ1-2, with D hard to call. The CDR3 consists of 12 residues. CDR1 and CDR2 (germline): MDHEN, SYDVKM. V lost 3 bases and J 6 bases, leaving 8 bases between the germline ends.

V usage is TRBV4-1 and J usage is TRBJ1-2; D is possibly TRBD1 (5 bases). Germline loops: CDR1 MGHRA, CDR2 YSYEKL. The CDR3 totals 20 residues. Trimming stripped 1 base from V and 2 bases from J, with 26 bases between. CDR3: CASSQGEVRPGSGGNYGYTF. CDR3 DNA: TGCGCCAGCAGCCAAGGCGAGGTTCGCCCCGGCAGCGGGGGGAACTATGGCTACACCTTC.